This entry lists 27 T cell receptor beta chains sequenced from one sample in a study of blood T cell repertoires in COVID-19. Assay: immunoSEQ multiplex PCR; the TCRdb copy retains only in-frame clones and omits some. The sample shows tens of thousands of clones, roughly 90% of them seen only once. Sequenced material: peripheral blood. These receptors were taken from a human donor in a cohort sampled during active COVID-19.

V usage is TRBV11-2 and J usage is TRBJ2-1; 10 bases align to TRBD2. This CDR3 spans 17 amino acids. The junction had 12 bases not matched to a gene; V was cut back by 3 bases and J by 7 bases. Germline V lookup: CDR1 SGHAT, CDR2 FQNNGV. In nucleotides, the CDR3 is TGTGCCAGCAGCTTCCTTTGGGGTAGCGGGAGGAGGAATGAGCAGTTCTTC. This codes for CASSFLWGSGRRNEQFF.

Written as DNA, the CDR3 is TGTGCCAGTAGTATAGGCGGGAACCCGCCCGGGGAGCTGTTTTTT. Protein: CASSIGGNPPGELFF. The chain links TRBV19 to TRBJ2-2; TRBD2 is a possible D gene (6 bases). V dropped 1 base and J dropped 6 bases, with 12 bases sitting between them. The V gene's germline CDR1 is LNHDA and CDR2 SQIVND (reference sequence). This CDR3 is 15 amino acids long.

The genes are TRBV4-2 and TRBJ2-7; unclear D gene. The germline V gene has CDR1 LGHNA and CDR2 YNFKEQ. V gave up 0 bases and J gave up 2 bases, with 5 bases separating them. This CDR3 contains 13 residues. CDR3 bases: TGTGCCAGCAGCCAAGAAGGAGCCTACGAGCAGTACTTC. Amino acids: CASSQEGAYEQYF.

The V and J genes are TRBV3-1 (or the pseudogene TRBV3-2) and TRBJ2-7; TRBD2 aligns across 9 bases. The germline gives CDR1 LGHDT, CDR2 YNNKEL (reference sequence). This CDR3 contains 16 residues. Germline trimming cut 2 bases from V and 3 bases from J; bases unmatched to any gene: 8. CDR3 amino acids: CASSQWPSGEYYEQYF. CDR3 nucleotides: TGTGCCAGCAGCCAATGGCCTAGCGGGGAGTACTACGAGCAGTACTTC.

The rearrangement joins TRBV5-6 to TRBJ2-3; D is ambiguous. Germline V gene sequence: CDR1 SGHDT, CDR2 YYEEEE. This CDR3 has 12 amino acids. V dropped 0 bases and J dropped 5 bases, with 4 bases sitting between them. CDR3 DNA: TGTGCCAGCAGCTTGGTCGTAGATACGCAGTATTTT. Translation gives CASSLVVDTQYF.

The chain carries TRBV18 and TRBJ2-1; 9 nucleotides agree with TRBD1. The CDR3 consists of 11 residues. CDR1 and CDR2 (germline): KGHSH, LQKENI. V lost 5 bases, J lost 12 bases, and 2 bases stayed unmatched. The DNA for the CDR3 is TGTGCCAGCTCAAGGGACAGGGTGCAGTTCTTC. It is translated as CASSRDRVQFF.

J is TRBJ1-1 and V is TRBV7-3; TRBD1 is a possible D gene (6 bases). Trimming cost V 1 base and J 4 bases, with 13 bases left between them. This CDR3 is 15 amino acids long. Germline-derived CDR1 and CDR2 are SGHTA and FQGTGA. Here the CDR3 DNA reads TGTGCCAGCAGCTTAAAGGCAGGGGCGTTCACTGAAGCTTTCTTT. Its translation is CASSLKAGAFTEAFF.

The chain employs TRBV6-4 and TRBJ2-3, with D possibly TRBD1 on 8 matching bases. The CDR3 contains 15 residues. Germline assignment: CDR1 MRHNA and CDR2 SNTAGT. The ends were cut back, 0 bases at V and 6 bases at J, with 13 bases in the middle. CDR3 residues: CASSDSTGEGDTQYF. The CDR3 DNA follows: TGTGCCAGCAGTGACTCGACAGGGGAGGGGGATACGCAGTATTTT.

This clone was picked up one time. The V gene is TRBV5-8, the J gene TRBJ2-7, with a tentative D call TRBD1 (5 bases). CDR1 and CDR2 from the germline V gene are SGHTS and YDEGEE. V was trimmed by 3 bases and J by 2 bases, leaving 9 bases between them. The CDR3 length is 13 residues. Written as DNA, the CDR3 is TGTGCCAGCAGCTATGACAGACCCTACGAGCAGTACTTC. It codes for CASSYDRPYEQYF.

This clone showed up just a few times. The rearrangement joins TRBV5-4 to TRBJ2-2; a possible D gene is TRBD1 (8 bases). There are 15 residues in the CDR3. Trimming pared 4 bases from V and 6 bases from J, leaving 16 bases between. The germline CDR1 and CDR2 sequences are SGHNT and YYREEE (reference sequence). The CDR3 bases are TGTGCCAGCAGCCCTCGACAGGGGAGGGCCGGGGAGCTGTTTTTT. It is translated as CASSPRQGRAGELFF.

The genes are TRBV6-2 or TRBV6-3 and TRBJ1-1, with D tentatively TRBD1 (6 bases). The CDR3 is made up of 15 amino acids. Germline values: CDR1 MNHEY, CDR2 SVGEGT. Trimming cost V 4 bases and J 7 bases, with 19 bases left between them. CDR3 nucleotides: TGTGCCAGCAGTTTCATCTCCGGGGGGGCAGGTGAAGCTTTCTTT. Amino acid sequence: CASSFISGGAGEAFF.

The chain has TRBV11-2 and TRBJ2-5, with 8 positions matching TRBD2. The length of the CDR3 is 15 residues. V was clipped by 7 bases and J by 0 bases; unmatched bases: 7. CDR1 is SGHAT and CDR2 is FQNNGV in the germline V gene. The CDR3 sequence: CASNGGEPYQETQYF. In DNA, the CDR3 is TGTGCCAGCAACGGGGGGGAACCATACCAAGAGACCCAGTACTTC.

The J gene is TRBJ2-1, the V gene TRBV4-2; 8 bases line up with TRBD2. Germline assignment: CDR1 LGHNA and CDR2 YNFKEQ. The J segment lost 7 bases and the V segment lost 0 bases, leaving 14 bases of the junction unmatched. The CDR3 spans 18 residues. The CDR3 is CASSQEVSLTSGYNEQFF. The CDR3 region has the DNA TGTGCCAGCAGCCAAGAAGTAAGTTTAACTAGCGGATATAATGAGCAGTTCTTC.

This clone was found once. The genes are TRBV6-5 and TRBJ2-5, with 9 nucleotides matching TRBD2. The CDR3 is 15 amino acids. After removal of 2 bases from V and 4 bases from J, the junction contained 5 bases not matched to a gene. CDR1 is MNHEY and CDR2 is SVGAGI in the germline V gene. This CDR3 reads CASSYALAGTETQYF. CDR3 nucleotides: TGTGCCAGCAGTTACGCGCTAGCGGGAACAGAGACCCAGTACTTC.

This chain connects TRBV30 to TRBJ1-2; D may be TRBD1 (6 bases). This CDR3 spans 12 amino acids. The germline V and J ends were trimmed by 5 bases and 8 bases, with 15 bases remaining between them. Germline CDR1 GTSNPN, CDR2 SVGIG (reference sequence). The CDR3: CAWENRVGGYTF. CDR3 bases: TGTGCCTGGGAGAACAGGGTAGGAGGCTACACCTTC.

The rearrangement uses TRBV3-1 (or the pseudogene TRBV3-2) and TRBJ1-6; a weak D match, TRBD1 (5 bases). V was cut by 4 bases and J by 8 bases, with 18 bases left in between. Per the germline V gene, CDR1 is LGHDT and CDR2 is YNNKEL (reference sequence). The CDR3 loop spans 16 amino acids. The CDR3 DNA is TGTGCCAGCAGCCTTCCCGACAGACAGCTTGATTCACCCCTCCACTTT. Translated: CASSLPDRQLDSPLHF.

The rearrangement joins TRBV7-8 to TRBJ2-7; D not certain. Per germline, CDR1 SGHVS and CDR2 FQNEAQ. CDR3 length: 11 amino acids. The V and J ends lost 4 bases and 2 bases respectively, with 3 bases between them. The CDR3 spells CASSSTYEQYF. The CDR3 region has the DNA TGTGCCAGCAGCTCTACCTACGAGCAGTACTTC.

J is TRBJ2-5 and V is TRBV7-2; 9 positions agree with TRBD2. J was trimmed by 5 bases and V by 2 bases; bases with no gene match: 12. The V gene's germline CDR1 is SGHTA and CDR2 FQGNSA. The CDR3 is made up of 17 amino acids. The CDR3 region has the DNA TGTGCCAGCAGCTTAAGGGGCGGGAGGGCCCTCGGGGAGACCCAGTACTTC. The encoded protein is CASSLRGGRALGETQYF. Full variable domain (remainder filled in from reference TRBV7-2 and TRBJ2-5): GAGVSQSPSNKVTEKGKDVELRCDPISGHTALYWYRQSLGQGLEFLIYFQGNSAPDKSGLPSDRFSAERTGGSVSTLTIQRTQQEDSAVYLCASSLRGGRALGETQYFGPGTRLLVL.

J is TRBJ2-6 and V is TRBV7-9; TRBD1 agrees at 8 bases. V trimming: 3 bases; J trimming: 3 bases; junction bases outside the gene matches: 1. The germline gives CDR1 SEHNR, CDR2 FQNEAQ (reference sequence). This CDR3 spans 15 amino acids. CDR3 DNA: TGTGCCAGCAGCTTGACAGGGGTTGGGGCCAACGTCCTGACTTTC. Protein sequence: CASSLTGVGANVLTF.

This chain joins TRBV13 and TRBJ1-1, with D possibly being TRBD1 (5 bases). Germline V gene data show CDR1 as PRHDT and CDR2 as FYEKMQ (reference sequence). The CDR3 is made up of 12 amino acids. V was trimmed by 4 bases and J by 3 bases, leaving 6 bases between them. The chain's CDR3 is CASSSGDTEAFF. CDR3 DNA: TGTGCCAGCAGCTCGGGGGACACTGAAGCTTTCTTT.

The chain links TRBV24-1 to TRBJ2-3; TRBD2 might be the D (6 bases). V lost 10 bases and J lost 4, with 29 bases in between. CDR3 size: 18 residues. Germline CDR1 and CDR2: KGHDR and SFDVKD. The CDR3 DNA reads as TGTGCCACTGCATACCGGGGTTCAGGGCGGGACGGGGCAGATACGCAGTATTTT. This translates into CATAYRGSGRDGADTQYF.

The chain employs TRBV11-2 and TRBJ2-7; 9 positions agree with TRBD1. Losses at the gene ends were 6 bases for V and 5 bases for J; bases not matched to a gene: 5. This CDR3 has 13 amino acids. Germline V gene sequence: CDR1 SGHAT, CDR2 FQNNGV. CDR3 loop: CASSTTGGDEQYF. In nucleotides, the CDR3 is TGTGCCAGCAGTACGACAGGGGGAGACGAGCAGTACTTC.

The chain employs TRBV5-1 and TRBJ1-1; 9 nucleotides align to TRBD1. This CDR3 spans 15 amino acids. The junction had 2 bases not matched to a gene; V was cut back by 1 base and J by 1 base. CDR1 and CDR2 (germline): SGHRS, YFSETQ. CDR3: CASSLTGGENTEAFF. DNA for the CDR3: TGCGCCAGCAGCTTGACAGGGGGCGAGAACACTGAAGCTTTCTTT.

The chain recombines TRBV18 with TRBJ2-5, with no clear D. The V gene lost 5 bases and the J gene lost 6 bases, with 13 bases spanning the gap. In germline, CDR1 is KGHSH, CDR2 LQKENI. This CDR3 spans 13 amino acids. The DNA for the CDR3 is TGTGCCAGCTCATCTCAGAGGTTACAGACCCAGTACTTC. As protein: CASSSQRLQTQYF.

This sequence joins TRBV6-5 and TRBJ2-3; 7 bases agree with TRBD1. Per the germline V gene, CDR1 is MNHEY and CDR2 is SVGAGI. The CDR3 runs to 14 residues. After removal of 6 bases from V and 1 base from J, the junction contained 4 bases not matched to a gene. The CDR3 nucleotides are TGTGCCAGCAGGCATGGACAGGGCACAGATACGCAGTATTTT. Encoded protein: CASRHGQGTDTQYF.

The rearrangement uses TRBV6-5 and TRBJ2-2; TRBD2 might be the D (5 bases). Germline V gene sequence: CDR1 MNHEY, CDR2 SVGAGI. Trimming removed 4 bases at V and 5 bases at J, with 14 bases between. This CDR3 has 15 residues. CDR3 residues: CASSFGTSSTGELFF. The CDR3, as DNA: TGTGCCAGCAGTTTCGGAACTAGTAGTACCGGGGAGCTGTTTTTT.

The rearrangement links TRBV5-6 to TRBJ2-3; 9 nucleotides line up with TRBD1. The trim removed 5 bases at V and 2 bases at J, leaving 6 bases unmatched. Germline V gene data show CDR1 as SGHDT and CDR2 as YYEEEE. This CDR3 has 15 residues. As DNA, the CDR3 is TGTGCCAGCAGAACCGGGACAGGGATCACAGATACGCAGTATTTT. Amino acids: CASRTGTGITDTQYF.